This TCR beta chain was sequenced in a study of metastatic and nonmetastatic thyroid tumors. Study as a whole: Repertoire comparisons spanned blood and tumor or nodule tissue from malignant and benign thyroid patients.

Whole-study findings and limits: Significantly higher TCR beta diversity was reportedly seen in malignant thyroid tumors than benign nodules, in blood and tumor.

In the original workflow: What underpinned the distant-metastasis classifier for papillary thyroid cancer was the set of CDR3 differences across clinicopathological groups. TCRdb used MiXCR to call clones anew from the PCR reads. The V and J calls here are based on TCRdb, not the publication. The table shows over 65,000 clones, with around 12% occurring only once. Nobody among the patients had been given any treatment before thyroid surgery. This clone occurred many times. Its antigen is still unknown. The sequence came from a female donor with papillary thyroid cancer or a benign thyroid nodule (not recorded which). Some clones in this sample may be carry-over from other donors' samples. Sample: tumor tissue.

CDR3 amino acids: CASSKLAGGGETQYF. The DNA for the CDR3 is TGTGCCAGCAGCAAGCTAGCGGGAGGCGGTGAGACCCAGTACTTC. The rearrangement uses TRBV28 and TRBJ2-5; 11 nucleotides match TRBD2. After removal of 6 bases from V and 5 bases from J, the junction contained 8 bases not matched to a gene. The V gene's germline CDR1 is MDHEN and CDR2 SYDVKM. CDR3 length equals 15 residues.